This T cell receptor beta chain appears in the sequencing data of a study of blood T cell repertoires in COVID-19. As originally analysed: Amplification of reference gene primers provided the estimated nucleated cell counts. The repertoire was sequenced with immunoSEQ multiplex PCR; TCRdb's copy has only in-frame clones and lacks some. Clonal size and the V and J genes are those of that table, whereas D and trimming came from the DNA. The sample comprises approximately 180,000 clones, roughly 84% of which are singletons, and about 15% rests with the top ten. Individuals aged about 18 to 89 years were recruited from around 22 US areas. V dropped 4 bases and J dropped 4; count of bases not matched to a gene: 10. The CDR3 consists of 16 residues. CDR1 SGHKS and CDR2 YYEKEE come from the germline V gene (reference sequence).

The specimen sequenced was PBMCs or T cells enriched from blood (not recorded which). This chain connects TRBV5-5 to TRBJ1-2, with 10 bases identical to TRBD1. This sequence was found in a man aged 50-60 years who had recovered from COVID-19. CDR3 in amino acids: CASSRLDRGRGYGYTF. The CDR3, as DNA: TGTGCCAGCAGCCGTTTAGACAGGGGGCGCGGCTATGGCTACACCTTC. Supplemented by reference TRBV5-5 and TRBJ1-2, the full variable domain reads DAGVTQSPTHLIKTRGQQVTLRCSPISGHKSVSWYQQVLGQGPQFIFQYYEKEERGRGNFPDRFSARQFPNYSSELNVNALLLGDSALYLCASSRLDRGRGYGYTFGSGTRLTVV.